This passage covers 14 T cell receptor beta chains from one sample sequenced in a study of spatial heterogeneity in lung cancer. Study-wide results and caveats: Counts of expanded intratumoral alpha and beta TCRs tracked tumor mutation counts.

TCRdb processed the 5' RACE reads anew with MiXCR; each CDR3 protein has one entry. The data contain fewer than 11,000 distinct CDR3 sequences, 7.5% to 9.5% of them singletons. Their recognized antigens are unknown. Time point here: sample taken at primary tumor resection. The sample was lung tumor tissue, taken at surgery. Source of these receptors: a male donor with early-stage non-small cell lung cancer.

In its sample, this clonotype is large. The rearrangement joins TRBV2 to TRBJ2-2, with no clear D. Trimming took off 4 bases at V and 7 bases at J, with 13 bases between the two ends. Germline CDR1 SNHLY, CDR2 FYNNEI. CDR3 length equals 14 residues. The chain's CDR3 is CASSASPSYGELFF. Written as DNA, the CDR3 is TGTGCCAGCAGTGCCTCCCCTAGTTACGGGGAGCTGTTTTTT. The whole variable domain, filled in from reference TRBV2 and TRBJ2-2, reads EPEVTQTPSHQVTQMGQEVILRCVPISNHLYFYWYRQILGQKVEFLVSFYNNEISEKSEIFDDQFSVERPDGSNFTLKIRSTKLEDSAMYFCASSASPSYGELFFGEGSRLTVL.

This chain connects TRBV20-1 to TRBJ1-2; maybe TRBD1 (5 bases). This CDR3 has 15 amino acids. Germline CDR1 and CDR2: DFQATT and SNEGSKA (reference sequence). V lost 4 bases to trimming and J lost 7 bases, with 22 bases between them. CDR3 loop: CSAIGGSLRIGGYTF. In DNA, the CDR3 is TGCAGTGCTATTGGGGGATCGTTACGAATTGGTGGCTACACCTTC.

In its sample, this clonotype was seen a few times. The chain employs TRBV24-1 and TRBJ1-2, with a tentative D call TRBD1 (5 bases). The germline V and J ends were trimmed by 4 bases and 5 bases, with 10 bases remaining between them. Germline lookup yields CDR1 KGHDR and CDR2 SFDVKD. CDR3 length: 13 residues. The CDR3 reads CATSESGPYGYTF. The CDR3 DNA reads TGTGCCACCAGTGAGTCAGGGCCTTATGGCTACACCTTC.

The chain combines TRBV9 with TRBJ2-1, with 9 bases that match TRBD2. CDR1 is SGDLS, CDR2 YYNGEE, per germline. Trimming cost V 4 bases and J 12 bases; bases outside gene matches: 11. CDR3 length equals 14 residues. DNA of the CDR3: TGTGCCAGCAGCCCCGCAAGCGGGGGGCCCAGGCAGTTCTTC. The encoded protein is CASSPASGGPRQFF. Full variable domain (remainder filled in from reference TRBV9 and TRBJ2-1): DSGVTQTPKHLITATGQRVTLRCSPRSGDLSVYWYQQSLDQGLQFLIQYYNGEERAKGNILERFSAQQFPDLHSELNLSSLELGDSALYFCASSPASGGPRQFFGPGTRLTVL.

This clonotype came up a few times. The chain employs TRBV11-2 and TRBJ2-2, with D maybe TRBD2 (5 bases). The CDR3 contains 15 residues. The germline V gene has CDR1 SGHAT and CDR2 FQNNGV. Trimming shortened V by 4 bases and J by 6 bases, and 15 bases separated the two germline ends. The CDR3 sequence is CASSSLAGRPGELFF. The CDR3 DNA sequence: TGTGCCAGCAGCTCCCTGGCGGGTCGCCCCGGGGAGCTGTTTTTT.

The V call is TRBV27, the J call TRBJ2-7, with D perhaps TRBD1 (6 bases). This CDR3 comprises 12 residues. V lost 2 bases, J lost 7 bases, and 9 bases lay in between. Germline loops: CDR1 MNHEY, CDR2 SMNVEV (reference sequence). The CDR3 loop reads CASSLGGSEQYF. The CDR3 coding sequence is TGTGCCAGCAGTTTAGGGGGCAGTGAGCAGTACTTC.

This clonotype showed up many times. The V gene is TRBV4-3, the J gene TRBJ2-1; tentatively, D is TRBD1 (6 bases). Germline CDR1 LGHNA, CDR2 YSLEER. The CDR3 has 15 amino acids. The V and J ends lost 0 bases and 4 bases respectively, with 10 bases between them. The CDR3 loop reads CASSQDRGSYNEQFF. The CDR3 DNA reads TGCGCCAGCAGCCAAGACAGGGGTTCTTACAATGAGCAGTTCTTC.

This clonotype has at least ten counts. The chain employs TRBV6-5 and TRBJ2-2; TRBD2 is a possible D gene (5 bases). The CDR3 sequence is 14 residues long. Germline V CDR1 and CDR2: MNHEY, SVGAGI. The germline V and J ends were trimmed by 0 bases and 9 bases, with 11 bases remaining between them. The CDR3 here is CASSYSRGARELFF. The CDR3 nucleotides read TGTGCCAGCAGTTACTCTCGGGGAGCCCGGGAGCTGTTTTTT.

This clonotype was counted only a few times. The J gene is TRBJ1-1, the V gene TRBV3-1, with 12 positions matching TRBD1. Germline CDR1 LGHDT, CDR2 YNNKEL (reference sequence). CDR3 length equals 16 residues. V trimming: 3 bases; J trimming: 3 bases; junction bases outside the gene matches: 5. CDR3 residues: CASSHGTGGADTEAFF. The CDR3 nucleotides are TGTGCCAGCAGCCACGGGACAGGGGGCGCGGACACTGAAGCTTTCTTT. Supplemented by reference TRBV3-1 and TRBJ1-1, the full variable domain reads DTAVSQTPKYLVTQMGNDKSIKCEQNLGHDTMYWYKQDSKKFLKIMFSYNNKELIINETVPNRFSPKSPDKAHLNLHINSLELGDSAVYFCASSHGTGGADTEAFFGQGTRLTVV.

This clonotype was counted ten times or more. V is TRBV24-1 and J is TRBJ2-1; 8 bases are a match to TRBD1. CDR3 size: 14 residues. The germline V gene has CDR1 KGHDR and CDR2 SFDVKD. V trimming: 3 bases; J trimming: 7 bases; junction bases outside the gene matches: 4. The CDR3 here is CATSDRDRPNEQFF. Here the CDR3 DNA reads TGTGCCACCAGTGATCGGGACAGGCCTAATGAGCAGTTCTTC.

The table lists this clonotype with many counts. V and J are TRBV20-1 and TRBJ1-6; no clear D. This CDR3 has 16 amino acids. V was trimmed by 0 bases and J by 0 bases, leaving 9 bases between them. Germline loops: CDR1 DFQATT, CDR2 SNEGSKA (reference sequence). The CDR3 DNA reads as TGCAGTGCTAGAGATTCACCCTTCTCCTATAATTCACCCCTCCACTTT. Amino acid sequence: CSARDSPFSYNSPLHF.

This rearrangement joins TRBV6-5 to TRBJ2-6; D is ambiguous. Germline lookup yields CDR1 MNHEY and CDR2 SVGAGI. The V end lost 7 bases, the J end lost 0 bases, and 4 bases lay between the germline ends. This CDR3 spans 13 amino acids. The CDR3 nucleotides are TGTGCCAGCACTGACTCTGGGGCCAACGTCCTGACTTTC. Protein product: CASTDSGANVLTF.

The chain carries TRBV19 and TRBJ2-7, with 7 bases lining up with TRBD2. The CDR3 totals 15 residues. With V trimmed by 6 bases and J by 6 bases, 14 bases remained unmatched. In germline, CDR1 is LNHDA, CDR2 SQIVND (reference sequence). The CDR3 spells CASSRGGSFNGEQYF. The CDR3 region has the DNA TGTGCCAGTAGCCGCGGGGGTTCATTTAACGGCGAGCAGTACTTC.

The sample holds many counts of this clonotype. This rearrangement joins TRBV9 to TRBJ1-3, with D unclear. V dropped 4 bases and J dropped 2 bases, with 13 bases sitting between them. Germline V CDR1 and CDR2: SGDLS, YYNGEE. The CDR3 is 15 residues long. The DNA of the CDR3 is TGTGCCAGCAGCACCGACACCGACCCTGGAAACACCATATATTTT. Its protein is CASSTDTDPGNTIYF.